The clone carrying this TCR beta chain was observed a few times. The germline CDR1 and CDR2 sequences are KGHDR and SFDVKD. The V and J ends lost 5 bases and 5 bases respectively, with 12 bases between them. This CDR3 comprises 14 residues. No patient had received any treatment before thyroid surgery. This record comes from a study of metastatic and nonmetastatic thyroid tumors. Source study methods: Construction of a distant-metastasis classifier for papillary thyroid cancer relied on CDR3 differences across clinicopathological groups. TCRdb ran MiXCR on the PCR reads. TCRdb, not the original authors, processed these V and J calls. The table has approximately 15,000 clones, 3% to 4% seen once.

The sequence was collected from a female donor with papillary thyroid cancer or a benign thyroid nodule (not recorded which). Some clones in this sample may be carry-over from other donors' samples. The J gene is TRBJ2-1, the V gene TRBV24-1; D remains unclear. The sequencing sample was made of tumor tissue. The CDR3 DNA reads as TGTGCCACCAGTGGCAGGATTAACAACAATGAGCAGTTCTTC. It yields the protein CATSGRINNNEQFF.